These 6 T cell receptor beta chains came from one sample sequenced in a study of cytomegalovirus exposure and HLA in healthy donors. The PCR had 60 Vbeta and 13 Jbeta primers. The table came from immunoSEQ multiplex PCR; TCRdb's copy has only in-frame clones and leaves some out. The sample lists roughly 190,000 clones; around 78% were seen once. The specimen was PBMCs. The receptors stem from a woman aged 30 to 39 in good health and CMV-seropositive.

V usage is TRBV27 and J usage is TRBJ1-6; D perhaps matches TRBD1 (5 bases). V lost 5 bases to trimming and J lost 8 bases, with 10 bases between them. This CDR3 has 13 residues. Germline-derived CDR1 and CDR2 are MNHEY and SMNVEV (reference sequence). CDR3 protein: CASSPGTYSPLHF. In DNA form, the CDR3 reads TGTGCCAGCAGTCCCGGGACTTATTCACCCCTCCACTTT.

CDR3 loop: CASSQTGLYEQYF. As DNA, the CDR3 is TGTGCCAGCAGCCAAACAGGCCTCTACGAGCAGTACTTC. The V gene is TRBV7-8, the J gene TRBJ2-7; D might be TRBD1 (5 bases). Trimming took 5 bases from V and 3 from J, leaving 11 bases between them. CDR1 SGHVS and CDR2 FQNEAQ come from the germline V gene. This CDR3 comprises 13 residues.

The J gene is TRBJ2-1, the V gene TRBV6-6; 13 bases line up with TRBD2. Trimming removed 10 bases from V and 8 bases from J; junction bases left unmatched: 5. CDR1 and CDR2 (germline): MNHNY, SVGAGI (reference sequence). The CDR3 totals 13 residues. DNA of the CDR3: TGTGCCACCACCGGACTAGCGGGGGATGAGCAGTTCTTC. Residues: CATTGLAGDEQFF.

V gene TRBV2 combines with J gene TRBJ2-7; 7 nucleotides line up with TRBD1. The length of the CDR3 is 16 residues. J was trimmed by 5 bases and V by 7 bases; bases with no gene match: 17. Looked up from germline, CDR1 is SNHLY and CDR2 is FYNNEI. CDR3 residues: CASTEDQTGMVHEQYF. The DNA of the CDR3 is TGTGCCAGCACCGAGGACCAGACAGGGATGGTGCACGAGCAGTACTTC.

V usage is TRBV7-2 and J usage is TRBJ1-1; D gene unclear. This CDR3 contains 14 residues. Germline V CDR1 and CDR2: SGHTA, FQGNSA. V lost 1 base and J lost 3, with 9 bases in between. The chain's CDR3 is CASSLGVRYTEAFF. The CDR3 DNA reads as TGTGCCAGCAGCTTAGGTGTCCGGTACACTGAAGCTTTCTTT. Full variable domain (missing parts from reference TRBV7-2 and TRBJ1-1): GAGVSQSPSNKVTEKGKDVELRCDPISGHTALYWYRQSLGQGLEFLIYFQGNSAPDKSGLPSDRFSAERTGGSVSTLTIQRTQQEDSAVYLCASSLGVRYTEAFFGQGTRLTVV.

Worth noting for this clone: Relative to the germline gene, one junction end is altered; a read error may explain this. The V and J genes are TRBV28 and TRBJ2-7; 7 nucleotides align to TRBD1. This CDR3 comprises 14 residues. Germline lookup yields CDR1 MDHEN and CDR2 SYDVKM. CDR3 loop: CASCFGTATYEQYF. The CDR3 coding sequence is TGTGCCAGCTGTTTCGGGACAGCAACCTACGAGCAGTACTTC.